This TCR beta chain was captured by sequencing in a study of radiotherapy plus CTLA-4 blockade in lung cancer. This clone was counted once. Produced via immunoSEQ multiplex PCR; TCRdb's table is partial and in-frame only. Of about 45,000 clones in the sample, roughly 63% are singletons; the top ten hold 15% to 20%. The input for sequencing was peripheral blood, taken from a patient treated with radiotherapy plus ipilimumab. The origin of this receptor is a human donor with non-small cell lung cancer who had a partial response to radiotherapy plus ipilimumab.

Here the CDR3 reads CASSRREGRADTQYF. In DNA, the CDR3 is TGTGCCAGCAGTAGGCGGGAGGGCCGGGCAGATACGCAGTATTTT. This chain joins TRBV7-2 and TRBJ2-3, with 9 bases that match TRBD2. The CDR3 sequence is 15 residues long. Germline V gives CDR1 SGHTA, CDR2 FQGNSA. Trimming cost V 6 bases and J 4 bases; bases outside gene matches: 8.